The rows below give T cell receptor beta chains drawn from one sample of a study of cytomegalovirus exposure and HLA in healthy donors. Assay: immunoSEQ multiplex PCR; the TCRdb copy retains only in-frame clones and omits some. The sample shows 30,000 to 45,000 clones, just over 85% of them seen only once. Source material: PBMCs. Receptor source: a woman in her thirties or forties in good health and CMV-seropositive. The CDR3 runs from the conserved cysteine through the conserved F or W.

V	J	CDR3
TRBV7-2	TRBJ2-7	CASSLVRGAYEQYF
TRBV7-6	TRBJ2-7	CASSDGTGLSYEQYF
TRBV5-5	TRBJ1-2	CASSLAGQGTPPNYGYTF
TRBV29-1	TRBJ2-1	CSVRLAGGLNEQFF
TRBV5-6	TRBJ1-4	CASSLEGFGEKLFF
TRBV4-1	TRBJ1-2	CASSREPGQGTRGGYTF
TRBV2	TRBJ1-5	CASVDRVGNQPQHF
TRBV5-1	TRBJ1-5	CASSSGGGNQPQHF
TRBV19	TRBJ1-1	CASWDRLMNTEAFF
TRBV30	TRBJ2-2	CAWSPSGADTGELFF
TRBV14	TRBJ1-2	CASSQEGLLYGYTF
TRBV7-2	TRBJ2-3	CASSFYTDTQYF
TRBV5-1	TRBJ2-7	CASSAGTSGGEQYF
TRBV30	TRBJ2-7	CAWSVLFGLANNYEQYF
TRBV7-9	TRBJ1-6	CASSATGPSSYNSPLHF
TRBV28	TRBJ1-5	CASSRRGGRNQPQHF
TRBV28	TRBJ2-2	CASTEQGEETGELFF
TRBV11-2	TRBJ2-7	CASSPGTAPYEQYF
TRBV18	TRBJ1-1	CASSPGGSGTEAFF
TRBV18	TRBJ2-5	CASSLASSETQYF
TRBV5-6	TRBJ1-2	CASTRQGQTCTF
TRBV5-1	TRBJ2-5	CASSLLEGETQYF
TRBV4-3	TRBJ2-1	CASSQLSGQGNEQFF